These 5 T cell receptor beta chains share one sample of origin, sequenced in a study of OX40 agonist ivuxolimab in advanced cancers. Here immunoSEQ multiplex PCR was the method, and the copy in TCRdb shows in-frame clones only, minus some. The sample has under 85,000 clones, approximately 85% seen once. This specimen was CD4+ or CD8+ T cells sorted from blood, taken in a trial of the OX40 agonist ivuxolimab. The source is an adult with an advanced solid tumor such as melanoma, head and neck, liver or kidney cancer.

The chain is built from TRBV5-6 and TRBJ2-7; D may be TRBD1 (5 bases). The CDR3 runs to 16 residues. The germline V gene has CDR1 SGHDT and CDR2 YYEEEE. The germline V and J ends were trimmed by 6 bases and 1 base, with 20 bases remaining between them. DNA of the CDR3: TGTGCCAGCACCCCGAGAGTGGTGGCAGGGTCCTACGAGCAGTACTTC. This sequence encodes CASTPRVVAGSYEQYF.

The chain couples TRBV9 to TRBJ2-1; 10 bases fit TRBD2. The CDR3 length is 17 residues. CDR1 and CDR2 from the germline V gene are SGDLS and YYNGEE. V gave up 3 bases and J gave up 7 bases; unmatched junction bases: 13. CDR3 sequence reads: CASSAARAGGPSNEQFF. CDR3 nucleotide sequence: TGTGCCAGCAGCGCGGCAAGAGCGGGAGGGCCATCGAATGAGCAGTTCTTC.

The chain couples TRBV7-2 to TRBJ2-7; D is unresolved. The germline CDR1 and CDR2 sequences are SGHTA and FQGNSA. This CDR3 is built from 14 residues. Deletions cut 4 bases from V and 0 bases from J, with 10 bases between. As DNA, the CDR3 is TGTGCCAGCAGCTCCCAGACCGCCTCCTACGAGCAGTACTTC. Its protein product is CASSSQTASYEQYF.

The chain recombines TRBV30 with TRBJ1-3; a weak D match, TRBD1 (6 bases). CDR1 and CDR2 from the germline V gene are GTSNPN and SVGIG (reference sequence). This CDR3 has 13 amino acids. V was pared by 6 bases and J by 0 bases, with 9 bases between. As DNA, the CDR3 is TGTGCCTGCGCCAGGGGCTCTGGAAACACCATATATTTT. It is translated as CACARGSGNTIYF.

This clone was recorded only once. The chain has TRBV5-6 and TRBJ1-1, with no clear D. V lost 4 bases to trimming and J lost 1 base, with 17 bases between them. This CDR3 contains 16 residues. Germline V gene lookup returns CDR1 SGHDT and CDR2 YYEEEE. Here the CDR3 reads CASSPISGWENTEAFF. CDR3 sequence (DNA): TGTGCCAGCAGCCCTATCTCAGGATGGGAGAACACTGAAGCTTTCTTT. Complete variable domain (other parts from reference TRBV5-6 and TRBJ1-1): DAGVTQSPTHLIKTRGQQVTLRCSPKSGHDTVSWYQQALGQGPQFIFQYYEEEERQRGNFPDRFSGHQFPNYSSELNVNALLLGDSALYLCASSPISGWENTEAFFGQGTRLTVV.